Many counts were recorded for the clone carrying this T cell receptor beta chain. Genomic DNA was employed as the template in profiling TCR beta VDJ and CDR3. TCRdb called the reads again in MiXCR, with one record for every CDR3 protein. This sample yields about 160,000 distinct CDR3 sequences, of which roughly 48% are seen a single time; roughly 3.1% belongs to the top ten. These data come from a study of CD8+CD57+ T cells in acquired aplastic anemia. Sequencing was done on patients that had shown CD8+CD57+ cell expansion by flow cytometry. V was clipped by 0 bases and J by 6 bases; unmatched bases: 9. The CDR3 consists of 17 residues. Germline lookup yields CDR1 DFQATT and CDR2 SNEGSKA (reference sequence).

V usage is TRBV20-1 and J usage is TRBJ2-1, with 12 positions matching TRBD2. This clonotype was sampled from a human donor with aplastic anemia. The sample consisted of sorted CD4+, CD8+, or CD8+CD57+ T cells (not recorded which) from PBMCs. The CDR3 protein is CSARDPASGRAVNEQFF. CDR3 nucleotide sequence: TGCAGTGCTAGAGATCCGGCTAGCGGGAGGGCCGTCAATGAGCAGTTCTTC.